The rows below give T cell receptor beta chains drawn from one sample of a study of T cell responses to AZD1222 COVID-19 vaccine. Profiled with immunoSEQ multiplex PCR; TCRdb holds only in-frame clones, not every one. The table lists more than 150,000 clones, 80% to 95% of them singletons. This specimen was peripheral blood, taken 28 days after the second AZD1222 dose. The source is an adult who received the AZD1222 COVID-19 vaccine. Both conserved end residues are part of each CDR3. The D gene is left open where the match is weak. The size entry is marked missing in some rows and otherwise reads once, few, many or a size class.

TRBJ1-3	NA	NA	TRBV28	TGTGCCAGCAGTCATACCGCCGCGGGGGGAAGGGGCTCTGGAAACACCATATATTTT	CASSHTAAGGRGSGNTIYF
TRBJ2-5	NA	NA	TRBV18	TGTGCCAGCTCACCCTTCACAGTGGTTGGAGAGACCCAGTACTTC	CASSPFTVVGETQYF
TRBJ1-2	NA	TRBD1	TRBV6-1	TGTGCCAGCAGTGAGACAGGGGGCTACACCTTC	CASSETGGYTF
TRBJ1-1	NA	TRBD1	TRBV4-1	TGCGCCAGCAGCCAATCCCGGACAGGTTTTACCATTTTATCGTACACTGAAGCTTTCTTT	CASSQSRTGFTILSYTEAFF
TRBJ1-1	NA	NA	TRBV9	TGTGCCAGCAGCGTAGCCGGGGGCTCTGAAGCTTTCTTT	CASSVAGGSEAFF
TRBJ1-3	NA	NA	TRBV10-3	TGTGCCATCAGTGTGGGGGGCTCTGGAAACACCATATATTTT	CAISVGGSGNTIYF
TRBJ1-2	once	NA	TRBV28	TGTGCCAGCAGCTTGAGGGTGGGGGGTTATGGCTATGGCTACACCTTC	CASSLRVGGYGYGYTF
TRBJ2-1	NA	NA	TRBV27	TGTGCCAGCAGTTTATACAATGAGCAGTTCTTC	CASSLYNEQFF
TRBJ2-3	NA	NA	TRBV28	TGTGCCAGCAGTTTTCGACAGTGTCCACGTACCGATACGCAGTATTTT	CASSFRQCPRTDTQYF
TRBJ1-5	NA	NA	TRBV24-1	TGTGCCACCAGTGAGGGGGACATCTTGACCGCCGCCAATCAGCCCCAGCATTTT	CATSEGDILTAANQPQHF
TRBJ2-3	NA	TRBD1	TRBV2	TGTGCCAGCAGTGAAGGACAGGGGATTAGCACAGATACGCAGTATTTT	CASSEGQGISTDTQYF
TRBJ1-5	NA	TRBD1	TRBV9	TGTGCCAGCAGCGCCGGGACAGGGAGCCAGCCCCAGCATTTT	CASSAGTGSQPQHF
TRBJ2-3	NA	NA	TRBV12-5	TGTGCTAGTGGTTTGAAGGTTGGCGGCTTCACAGATACGCAGTATTTT	CASGLKVGGFTDTQYF
TRBJ1-2	NA	NA	TRBV5-1	TGCGCCAGCAGCTTGTTACTCTCCGACACCGGTTTCTATGGCTACACCTTC	CASSLLLSDTGFYGYTF
TRBJ2-5	NA	TRBD2	TRBV11-2	TGTGCCAGCAGCTCAGGACTAGCGGGAGGGCTGGGCGAGACCCAGTACTTC	CASSSGLAGGLGETQYF
TRBJ1-4	NA	TRBD1	TRBV5-1	TGCGCCAGCAGCTCCGGGGACAGGGAGAATGAAAAACTGTTTTTT	CASSSGDRENEKLFF
TRBJ2-1	NA	TRBD2	TRBV9	TGTGCCAGCAGCGTGTCCTCTAGCGGGAGGTTCTACAATGAGCAGTTCTTC	CASSVSSSGRFYNEQFF
TRBJ1-5	NA	NA	TRBV7-2	TGTGCCAGCAGCTTAGGGGGGCTGAGCAATCAGCCCCAGCATTTT	CASSLGGLSNQPQHF
TRBJ2-2	NA	TRBD1	TRBV29-1	TGCAGCGCCCCGGGACAGGGAAGGGCCGGGGAGCTGTTTTTT	CSAPGQGRAGELFF
TRBJ2-1	NA	TRBD2	TRBV4-1	TGCGCCAGCAGCCAAGTTGAGACTAGCGGGCCTAATGAGCAGTTCTTC	CASSQVETSGPNEQFF
TRBJ1-2	NA	TRBD1	TRBV29-1	TGCAGCGTGACAGGGGGCGAGGGCTACACCTTC	CSVTGGEGYTF
TRBJ2-6	NA	NA	TRBV28	TGTGCCAGCAGTTTATGGAAGGGATCTGGGGCCAACGTCCTGACTTTC	CASSLWKGSGANVLTF
TRBJ1-1	NA	NA	TRBV18	TGTGCCAGCTCACCACAGACGGGGTGGGGCACTGAAGCTTTCTTT	CASSPQTGWGTEAFF
TRBJ1-4	NA	NA	TRBV5-1	TGCGCCAGCAGGGAGGGGGGAACCGCAACTAATGAAAAACTGTTTTTT	CASREGGTATNEKLFF
TRBJ1-1	NA	NA	TRBV6-8	TGTGCCAGCAGCCCCCGGGCCATGAACACTGAAGCTTTCTTT	CASSPRAMNTEAFF
TRBJ1-2	NA	TRBD1	TRBV11-2	TGTGCCAGCAGCTTAGGCCGGGGGACAGGGAGGTATGGCTACACCTTC	CASSLGRGTGRYGYTF
TRBJ2-7	NA	TRBD2	TRBV27	TGTGCCAGCAGTCTAATTGGGGGGGTCTACGAGCAGTACTTC	CASSLIGGVYEQYF
TRBJ2-3	NA	NA	TRBV9	TGTGCCAGCAGCCCTCGAGTTACCGGGGTGGGTACGCAGTATTTT	CASSPRVTGVGTQYF
TRBJ2-1	NA	NA	TRBV20-1	TGCAGTGCTAGTGGCTACCTGTACAATGAGCAGTTCTTC	CSASGYLYNEQFF
TRBJ1-2	once	NA	TRBV27	TGTGCCAGCAGAGACAGAACCCTTAACTATGGCTACACCTTC	CASRDRTLNYGYTF
TRBJ1-5	NA	TRBD1	TRBV6-1	TGTGCCAGCAGTGGGGGACAGGGGACGAGGAGCAATCAGCCCCAGCATTTT	CASSGGQGTRSNQPQHF
TRBJ2-3	NA	NA	TRBV28	TGTGCCAGCAGTTCCGAATTTGATACGCAGTATTTT	CASSSEFDTQYF
TRBJ1-1	NA	NA	TRBV15	TGTGCCACCAGCAGAGATTTCGGGGGGCGGGACACTGAAGCTTTCTTT	CATSRDFGGRDTEAFF
TRBJ1-5	NA	TRBD1	TRBV28	TGTGCCAGCAGGCGACAGGGCCGGGGGTACGGTCAGCCCCAGCATTTT	CASRRQGRGYGQPQHF
TRBJ1-2	once	NA	TRBV3-1/TRBV3-2	TGTGCCAGCAGCCAACGCGGAGGGGCTAGTGGCTACACCTTC	CASSQRGGASGYTF
TRBJ2-6	NA	NA	TRBV7-3	TGTGCCAGCAGCTTATTCGGGTACTCTGGGGCCAACGTCCTGACTTTC	CASSLFGYSGANVLTF
TRBJ2-2	NA	NA	TRBV11-2	TGTGCCAGCAGCTTCCAGGGGCGAAACACCGGGGAGCTGTTTTTT	CASSFQGRNTGELFF
TRBJ1-3	NA	NA	TRBV30	TGTGCCTACGGCCCCGGCCCTGGAAACACCATATATTTT	CAYGPGPGNTIYF
TRBJ1-5	NA	NA	TRBV28	TGTGCCAGCAAACCCTACCAGGGGAATAGCAATCAGCCCCAGCATTTT	CASKPYQGNSNQPQHF
TRBJ2-7	once	NA	TRBV11-2	TGTGCCAGCAGCTTAGGGGTAGGGTACTCCTACGAGCAGTACTTC	CASSLGVGYSYEQYF
TRBJ1-3	NA	TRBD1	TRBV5-4	TGTGCCAGCAGCACAATACAGGGGTCTGGAAACACCATATATTTT	CASSTIQGSGNTIYF
TRBJ2-2	NA	NA	TRBV28	TGTGCCAGCGGCCTTAGGAACACCGGGGAGCTGTTTTTT	CASGLRNTGELFF
TRBJ2-7	NA	TRBD1	TRBV6-5	TGTGCCAGCAGTCCGGACAGGGGAAGGTACGAGCAGTACTTC	CASSPDRGRYEQYF
TRBJ1-5	NA	NA	TRBV28	TGTGCCAGCAGTTTCGGGAATCAGCCCCAGCATTTT	CASSFGNQPQHF
TRBJ1-6	NA	NA	TRBV6-2/TRBV6-3	TGTGCCAGCAGTTACTACAGGACTATCGGTTCACCCCTCCACTTT	CASSYYRTIGSPLHF
TRBJ1-4	NA	NA	TRBV7-2	TGTGCCAGCAGCTTATTGGGAGGGGCCCCGACTAATGAAAAACTGTTTTTT	CASSLLGGAPTNEKLFF
TRBJ2-1	NA	NA	TRBV6-2/TRBV6-3	TGTGCCAGCAGTTACTCGCCGACAGTAAACTACAATGAGCAGTTCTTC	CASSYSPTVNYNEQFF
TRBJ2-3	NA	NA	TRBV10-1	TGCGCCAGCAGTGAGCGTAGTTCCGATACGCAGTATTTT	CASSERSSDTQYF
TRBJ1-1	NA	NA	TRBV28	TGTGCCAGCAGTCCATACAGGGTCGACACTGAAGCTTTCTTT	CASSPYRVDTEAFF
TRBJ1-1	NA	NA	TRBV12-3/TRBV12-4	TGTGCCAGCAGTTTTTCTCAAGGGAGCGCTTTCTTT	CASSFSQGSAFF
TRBJ2-3	NA	TRBD2	TRBV11-2	TGTGCCAGCAGCTTAGGAGCGGGGCCCACAGATACGCAGTATTTT	CASSLGAGPTDTQYF
TRBJ2-2	once	TRBD1	TRBV5-1	TGCGCCAGCAGCTTTGACAGGGCCACCGGGGAGCTGTTTTTT	CASSFDRATGELFF